The text below deals with one T cell receptor (beta chain). The antigen remains undetermined. This sample is part of a study of OX40 agonist ivuxolimab in advanced cancers. Across the whole study: Earlier treatment with anti-PD-1, anti-PD-L1 or anti-CTLA-4 was permitted, and 35% to 45% had received some. A partial response was reached by three patients: one with hepatocellular carcinoma and two with cutaneous melanoma.

Sequenced by immunoSEQ multiplex PCR; TCRdb stores in-frame clones only, minus some. This repertoire shows 85,000 to 100,000 clones, approximately 90% found once; its top ten account for roughly 0.8%. Trimming at V came to 8 bases and at J to 0 bases, leaving 7 bases not matched to a gene. Germline V gene data show CDR1 as SNHLY and CDR2 as FYNNEI. The CDR3 covers 14 residues. The cohort excluded patients with autoimmune disease history or systemic immunosuppression. Study conclusions and caveats: Undetermined was the antigen specificity of the expanded peripheral T cells.

The TCR sequence derives from an adult with an advanced solid tumor such as melanoma, head and neck, liver or kidney cancer. The source was CD4+ or CD8+ T cells sorted from blood, collected in a trial of the OX40 agonist ivuxolimab. This rearrangement joins TRBV2 to TRBJ2-7; 7 nucleotides agree with TRBD1. This CDR3 is CASLGQWTSYEQYF. The DNA for the CDR3 is TGTGCCAGCTTGGGACAGTGGACCTCCTACGAGCAGTACTTC.